A single sample gave rise to the 28 T cell receptor beta chains below, sequenced in a study of blood T cell repertoires in COVID-19. Only in-frame clones appear in the TCRdb table, and some are missing; sequencing was by immunoSEQ multiplex PCR. The sample lists 50,000 or so clones, about nine tenths occurring once. Sequencing was carried out using peripheral blood. Receptors were obtained from a human donor in a cohort sampled during active COVID-19.

This rearrangement joins TRBV11-2 to TRBJ2-7; 9 nucleotides agree with TRBD1. Germline V gives CDR1 SGHAT, CDR2 FQNNGV. Germline trimming cut 3 bases from V and 7 bases from J; bases unmatched to any gene: 13. This CDR3 is built from 16 residues. Here the CDR3 reads CASSFGGLQGAGEQYF. The CDR3 DNA reads TGTGCCAGCAGCTTTGGGGGTTTACAGGGGGCGGGTGAGCAGTACTTC. The full variable domain, in which reference TRBV11-2 and TRBJ2-7 provide the parts outside the CDR3, is EAGVAQSPRYKIIEKRQSVAFWCNPISGHATLYWYQQILGQGPKLLIQFQNNGVVDDSQLPKDRFSAERLKGVDSTLKIQPAKLEDSAVYLCASSFGGLQGAGEQYFGPGTRLTVT.

This clone was counted only a few times. The chain employs TRBV2 and TRBJ2-7; TRBD2 matches 14 bases. The CDR3 contains 17 residues. The trim removed 6 bases at V and 6 bases at J, leaving 13 bases unmatched. The V gene's germline CDR1 is SNHLY and CDR2 FYNNEI. The DNA for the CDR3 is TGTGCCAGCAGCCCAAACCCGGGACTAGCGGGAGCGGGCGAGCAGTACTTC. The encoded protein is CASSPNPGLAGAGEQYF. The whole variable domain, remainder taken from reference TRBV2 and TRBJ2-7, is EPEVTQTPSHQVTQMGQEVILRCVPISNHLYFYWYRQILGQKVEFLVSFYNNEISEKSEIFDDQFSVERPDGSNFTLKIRSTKLEDSAMYFCASSPNPGLAGAGEQYFGPGTRLTVT.

This sequence joins TRBV4-2 and TRBJ2-7, with unresolved D. The CDR3 is 15 residues long. Looked up from germline, CDR1 is LGHNA and CDR2 is YNFKEQ. V lost 0 bases, J lost 0 bases, and 9 bases lay in between. CDR3 in DNA: TGTGCCAGCAGCCAAGATCTGGGCAGCTCCTACGAGCAGTACTTC. Translated, it gives CASSQDLGSSYEQYF.

The V call is TRBV28, the J call TRBJ1-6; no reliable D call. Germline CDR1 MDHEN, CDR2 SYDVKM. CDR3 length: 16 amino acids. Trimming removed 4 bases from V and 2 bases from J, with 12 bases in between. The CDR3, as DNA: TGTGCCAGCAGTTCCGCTGAGATACCCTATAATTCACCCCTCCACTTT. Encoded protein: CASSSAEIPYNSPLHF.

This chain uses TRBV6-5 with TRBJ2-1, with TRBD1 identical over 7 bases. Trimming at V came to 5 bases and at J to 10 bases, leaving 14 bases not matched to a gene. Germline CDR1 and CDR2: MNHEY and SVGAGI. This CDR3 is 15 amino acids long. The CDR3 DNA sequence: TGTGCCAGCAGTCTGACAGGGTTCGATCGGAGAGAGCAGTTCTTC. It encodes CASSLTGFDRREQFF.

The chain combines TRBV11-3 with TRBJ2-7; the match to TRBD1 covers 9 bases. Per germline, CDR1 SGHNT and CDR2 YENEEA. The length of the CDR3 is 16 residues. The trim removed 1 base at V and 4 bases at J, leaving 8 bases unmatched. The CDR3 here is CASSLGPGQGGYEQYF. CDR3 nucleotide sequence: TGTGCCAGCAGCTTAGGCCCGGGACAGGGAGGTTACGAGCAGTACTTC. The complete variable domain, with remaining parts taken from reference TRBV11-3 and TRBJ2-7, reads EAGVVQSPRYKIIEKKQPVAFWCNPISGHNTLYWYLQNLGQGPELLIRYENEEAVDDSQLPKDRFSAERLKGVDSTLKIQPAELGDSAVYLCASSLGPGQGGYEQYFGPGTRLTVT.

The chain combines TRBV28 with TRBJ2-6; 8 bases are shared with TRBD1. V was pared by 1 base and J by 0 bases, with 5 bases of the junction left unmatched. This CDR3 spans 18 amino acids. CDR1 MDHEN and CDR2 SYDVKM come from the germline V gene. CDR3 in amino acids: CASSLSGTGPSGANVLTF. The DNA for the CDR3 is TGTGCCAGCAGTTTATCGGGGACAGGCCCCTCTGGGGCCAACGTCCTGACTTTC.

CDR3 DNA: TGCAGTGCTTTGGACAGCTACGAGCAGTACTTC. Its translation is CSALDSYEQYF. The chain recombines TRBV20-1 with TRBJ2-7; D possibly corresponds to TRBD1 (6 bases). The CDR3 runs 11 residues. CDR1 is DFQATT, CDR2 SNEGSKA, per germline (reference sequence). The V end was cut by 5 bases, the J end by 3 bases, with 8 bases between.

V gene TRBV3-1 (or the pseudogene TRBV3-2) combines with J gene TRBJ2-5, with D hard to call. Germline-derived CDR1 and CDR2 are LGHDT and YNNKEL (reference sequence). V was shortened by 0 bases and J by 4 bases, with 18 bases between the two germline ends. This CDR3 region has 17 residues. The CDR3 region is CASSQDLPFTRRETQYF. CDR3 in DNA: TGTGCCAGCAGCCAAGATCTCCCTTTTACGCGTAGAGAGACCCAGTACTTC.

The chain carries TRBV3-1 (or the pseudogene TRBV3-2) and TRBJ2-7, with D perhaps matching TRBD2 (6 bases). The CDR3 consists of 13 residues. Germline assignment: CDR1 LGHDT and CDR2 YNNKEL (reference sequence). Deletions cut 0 bases from V and 7 bases from J, with 10 bases between. CDR3 residues: CASSQDLGREQYF. The CDR3 DNA is TGTGCCAGCAGCCAAGATCTCGGGAGAGAGCAGTACTTC.

The chain carries TRBV28 and TRBJ1-5, with D possibly TRBD1 on 5 matching bases. V lost 10 bases and J 4 bases, leaving 14 bases between the germline ends. In germline, CDR1 is MDHEN, CDR2 SYDVKM. CDR3 size: 13 residues. This CDR3 reads CATGTSLNQPQHF. CDR3 sequence (DNA): TGTGCCACCGGGACTTCATTAAATCAGCCCCAGCATTTT.

This rearrangement joins TRBV6-6 to TRBJ2-1, with D possibly TRBD1 on 5 matching bases. The CDR3 spans 14 residues. V lost 5 bases and J lost 0, with 8 bases in between. Germline-derived CDR1 and CDR2 are MNHNY and SVGAGI (reference sequence). This CDR3 reads CASSLRDSYNEQFF. CDR3 DNA: TGTGCCAGCAGTCTCAGGGACTCCTACAATGAGCAGTTCTTC.

This clone was counted a few times. The genes are TRBV6-6 and TRBJ2-7; 7 bases align to TRBD1. CDR3 size: 14 residues. The trim removed 5 bases at V and 1 base at J, leaving 5 bases unmatched. Germline V lookup: CDR1 MNHNY, CDR2 SVGAGI (reference sequence). The DNA of the CDR3 is TGTGCCAGCAGTGGCCGGGACAGTTCCTACGAGCAGTACTTC. It translates to CASSGRDSSYEQYF.

This clone is a singleton in its sample. The chain couples TRBV28 to TRBJ2-4; no clear D gene. Per the germline V gene, CDR1 is MDHEN and CDR2 is SYDVKM. This CDR3 has 13 residues. V lost 5 bases, J lost 1 base, and 6 bases lay in between. CDR3 DNA sequence: TGTGCCAGCAGTCCATTCGCCAAAAACATTCAGTACTTC. It encodes CASSPFAKNIQYF.

This chain links TRBV11-2 with TRBJ2-2, with 8 bases that match TRBD1. Trimming at V came to 4 bases and at J to 3 bases, leaving 7 bases not matched to a gene. The CDR3 extends over 16 amino acids. CDR1 SGHAT and CDR2 FQNNGV come from the germline V gene. The CDR3 region has the DNA TGTGCCAGCAGCTCGAGACAGGGGCGGGACACCGGGGAGCTGTTTTTT. It codes for CASSSRQGRDTGELFF.

This chain links TRBV29-1 with TRBJ2-7, with a tentative D call TRBD2 (6 bases). V lost 4 bases and J 6 bases, leaving 13 bases between the germline ends. This CDR3 contains 12 residues. CDR1 is SQVTM and CDR2 is ANQGSEA in the germline V gene. CDR3 region: CSVVRAGSEQYF. The CDR3 DNA reads as TGCAGCGTTGTGCGGGCGGGGAGCGAGCAGTACTTC.

The rearrangement links TRBV9 to TRBJ1-6; D may be TRBD1 (6 bases). CDR3 length equals 14 residues. V lost 3 bases and J lost 4, with 8 bases in between. CDR1 is SGDLS, CDR2 YYNGEE, per germline. In nucleotides, the CDR3 is TGTGCCAGCAGCGAAGGACAGTATAATTCACCCCTCCACTTT. This translates into CASSEGQYNSPLHF.

The rearrangement joins TRBV9 to TRBJ2-6; no definite D call. V lost 2 bases to trimming and J lost 0 bases, with 6 bases between them. Germline CDR1 is SGDLS and CDR2 is YYNGEE. The CDR3 extends over 15 amino acids. The CDR3 sequence is CASSVLPSGANVLTF. CDR3 coding DNA: TGTGCCAGCAGCGTCCTTCCCTCTGGGGCCAACGTCCTGACTTTC.

The chain carries TRBV24-1 and TRBJ2-7; 10 bases agree with TRBD1. The CDR3 totals 18 residues. Germline lookup yields CDR1 KGHDR and CDR2 SFDVKD. V dropped 2 bases and J dropped 3; count of bases not matched to a gene: 12. In DNA, the CDR3 is TGTGCCACCAGTGATTCCCCGGGACAGGGGACGTCCATCTACGAGCAGTACTTC. Translation gives CATSDSPGQGTSIYEQYF.

The V and J genes are TRBV18 and TRBJ2-1; 7 bases are a match to TRBD2. The length of the CDR3 is 13 residues. Germline V gene data show CDR1 as KGHSH and CDR2 as LQKENI. With V trimmed by 3 bases and J by 7 bases, 3 bases remained unmatched. The chain's CDR3 is CASSPGTINEQFF. CDR3 DNA: TGTGCCAGCTCACCCGGGACTATTAATGAGCAGTTCTTC.

The J gene is TRBJ2-3, the V gene TRBV6-4, with 13 bases aligning to TRBD2. Germline V CDR1 and CDR2: MRHNA, SNTAGT. The V gene end was trimmed by 3 bases and the J gene end by 3 bases; junction bases not matched to a gene: 9. The CDR3 covers 18 residues. The CDR3 DNA reads TGTGCCAGCAGTGATCCCTCCTCACTAGCGGGGGGGACAGATACGCAGTATTTT. It codes for CASSDPSSLAGGTDTQYF.

This chain connects TRBV2 to TRBJ2-6, with D uncertain. The germline V gene has CDR1 SNHLY and CDR2 FYNNEI. The V and J ends lost 2 bases and 1 base respectively, with 9 bases between them. The CDR3 is 16 amino acids. The CDR3 is CASSEIRVSGANVLTF. Here the CDR3 DNA reads TGTGCCAGCAGTGAAATTCGGGTATCTGGGGCCAACGTCCTGACTTTC. Based on the CDR3 plus reference TRBV2 and TRBJ2-6, the full variable domain is EPEVTQTPSHQVTQMGQEVILRCVPISNHLYFYWYRQILGQKVEFLVSFYNNEISEKSEIFDDQFSVERPDGSNFTLKIRSTKLEDSAMYFCASSEIRVSGANVLTFGAGSRLTVL.

A single count supports this clone. CDR3 region: CASSPGTSLIDEQFF. The CDR3 nucleotides are TGTGCCAGCAGCCCCGGGACTAGTCTGATCGATGAGCAGTTCTTC. The V gene is TRBV27, the J gene TRBJ2-1; TRBD2 agrees at 8 bases. V lost 6 bases, J lost 8 bases, and 12 bases stayed unmatched. There are 15 residues in the CDR3. Germline lookup yields CDR1 MNHEY and CDR2 SMNVEV (reference sequence).

J is TRBJ2-1 and V is TRBV20-1, with D perhaps TRBD2 (5 bases). The CDR3 has 11 residues. Germline loops: CDR1 DFQATT, CDR2 SNEGSKA (reference sequence). V was clipped by 6 bases and J by 8 bases, with 11 bases between them. The CDR3: CSARSGHEQFF. In nucleotides, the CDR3 is TGCAGTGCAAGAAGCGGTCATGAGCAGTTCTTC.

This clone was seen more than once but under ten times. Here the CDR3 reads CASSVEGTGLGYTF. The CDR3 DNA follows: TGTGCCAGCAGCGTAGAGGGGACAGGGCTTGGCTACACCTTC. The chain joins TRBV9 to TRBJ1-2; 9 bases match TRBD1. V was pared by 0 bases and J by 7 bases, with 4 bases of the junction left unmatched. This CDR3 is 14 amino acids long. Germline V gene data show CDR1 as SGDLS and CDR2 as YYNGEE. The full variable domain, rest sourced from reference TRBV9 and TRBJ1-2, is DSGVTQTPKHLITATGQRVTLRCSPRSGDLSVYWYQQSLDQGLQFLIQYYNGEERAKGNILERFSAQQFPDLHSELNLSSLELGDSALYFCASSVEGTGLGYTFGSGTRLTVV.

The chain links TRBV6-5 to TRBJ2-1; 11 bases are a match to TRBD1. Trimming removed 7 bases from V and 7 bases from J; junction bases left unmatched: 9. Looked up from germline, CDR1 is MNHEY and CDR2 is SVGAGI. The CDR3 has 15 amino acids. CDR3 region: CASTLDRGLGNEQFF. The CDR3, as DNA: TGTGCCAGCACCCTGGACAGGGGGCTTGGGAATGAGCAGTTCTTC.

The chain employs TRBV2 and TRBJ1-2; 7 bases are shared with TRBD1. V dropped 2 bases and J dropped 0; count of bases not matched to a gene: 9. Looked up from germline, CDR1 is SNHLY and CDR2 is FYNNEI. The CDR3 has 17 amino acids. CDR3 sequence (DNA): TGTGCCAGCAGTGAAACGACAGGGCTCTCGGCTAACTATGGCTACACCTTC. This codes for CASSETTGLSANYGYTF.

The V call is TRBV7-6, the J call TRBJ2-6; D is undetermined. Germline CDR1 reads SGHVS; CDR2 reads FNYEAQ. CDR3 length equals 15 residues. The V gene lost 2 bases and the J gene lost 0 bases, with 5 bases spanning the gap. The DNA for the CDR3 is TGTGCCAGCAGCTTACCGGTCTCTGGGGCCAACGTCCTGACTTTC. This codes for CASSLPVSGANVLTF.